A selection of T cell receptor beta chains follows, all from one sample in a study of beta chain features in type 1 diabetes. Clones were sequenced by immunoSEQ multiplex PCR, and TCRdb holds only the in-frame ones, with some missing. Altogether fewer than 550,000 clones are present, around 10% being singletons, with the ten largest covering more than 0.045%. What was sequenced was naive CD4+ T cells from blood. Receptor source: a woman younger than 35 in good health. CDR3s include the opening cysteine and the closing phenylalanine or tryptophan. A D gene is named only where the DNA matches it firmly. Not all rows give a size; the values are once, few, many and, for expanded clones, a class.

>TRBV25-1|TRBJ2-3|few|TRBD2
CASSDSGRATDTQYF
TGTGCCAGCAGTGACAGCGGGAGGGCCACAGATACGCAGTATTTT
>TRBV7-7|TRBJ2-2|-|-
CASSSRGAGELFF
TGTGCCAGCAGCTCCAGAGGGGCCGGGGAGCTGTTTTTT
>TRBV7-2|TRBJ2-7|-|-
CASSLEGTRAYEQYF
TGTGCCAGCAGCTTAGAAGGGACTCGAGCCTACGAGCAGTACTTC
>TRBV28|TRBJ2-1|-|-
CAGGLGGRGQFF
TGTGCCGGTGGTTTAGGGGGGCGCGGGCAGTTCTTC
>TRBV7-6|TRBJ2-3|few|-
CASSLLDTQYF
TGTGCCAGCAGCCTTTTAGATACGCAGTATTTT
>TRBV7-8|TRBJ2-1|few|-
CASSFGTTYNEQFF
TGTGCCAGCAGCTTCGGGACAACCTACAATGAGCAGTTCTTC
>TRBV7-9|TRBJ2-6|-|-
CASSFGGSGANVLTF
TGTGCCAGCAGCTTCGGTGGTTCTGGGGCCAACGTCCTGACTTTC
>TRBV5-6|TRBJ2-1|-|-
CASSLLGTPYNEQFF
TGTGCCAGCAGCTTGTTGGGAACTCCTTACAATGAGCAGTTCTTC
>TRBV29-1|TRBJ1-1|-|TRBD1
CSVEGRQGVTEAFF
TGCAGCGTTGAAGGGCGGCAGGGGGTCACTGAAGCTTTCTTT
>TRBV30|TRBJ2-1|-|-
CAWSVLSPSAYNEQFF
TGTGCCTGGAGTGTACTTAGCCCCTCGGCCTACAATGAGCAGTTCTTC
>TRBV7-9|TRBJ2-1|-|-
CASSFRTLRSYNEQFF
TGTGCCAGCAGCTTCCGGACCCTGAGGTCCTACAATGAGCAGTTCTTC
>TRBV7-2|TRBJ2-3|-|TRBD2
CASSTASGRAADTQYF
TGTGCCAGCAGCACCGCTAGCGGGAGGGCCGCCGATACGCAGTATTTT
>TRBV11-1|TRBJ2-1|few|TRBD2
CASSPPTSGSRNEQFF
TGTGCCAGCAGCCCGCCCACTAGCGGGAGTCGCAATGAGCAGTTCTTC
>TRBV7-9|TRBJ2-1|few|-
CASSGAGSSSYNEQFF
TGTGCCAGCAGCGGAGCAGGGTCGAGCTCCTACAATGAGCAGTTCTTC
>TRBV28|TRBJ1-2|once|-
CASSLATAGSYGYTF
TGTGCCAGCAGTTTAGCGACCGCGGGCAGCTATGGCTACACCTTC
>TRBV4-3|TRBJ2-3|-|TRBD2
CASRRLAGGYDTQYF
TGCGCCAGCAGACGACTAGCGGGGGGCTATGATACGCAGTATTTT
>TRBV25-1|TRBJ2-5|few|-
CATSTETQYF
TGTGCCACCAGTACGGAGACCCAGTACTTC
>TRBV7-2|TRBJ2-7|-|TRBD2
CASSQQAGNYEQYF
TGTGCCAGCAGTCAACAAGCGGGAAACTACGAGCAGTACTTC
>TRBV30|TRBJ1-2|few|-
CAWSLLVRQGYTF
TGTGCCTGGAGTCTGTTGGTTCGGCAGGGCTACACCTTC
>TRBV29-1|TRBJ1-1|many|-
CSVETDSTEAFF
TGCAGCGTTGAAACGGATTCGACTGAAGCTTTCTTT
>TRBV11-3|TRBJ2-1|-|-
CASSLRGSYNEQFF
TGTGCCAGCAGCTTACGGGGGTCCTACAATGAGCAGTTCTTC
>TRBV7-9|TRBJ2-3|-|TRBD2
CASSRLAGGQDTQYF
TGTGCCAGCAGTCGACTGGCGGGGGGTCAAGATACGCAGTATTTT